This T cell receptor beta chain stems from a study of cytomegalovirus exposure and HLA in healthy donors. CDR1 is SGHNT and CDR2 is YYREEE in the germline V gene (reference sequence). The CDR3 has 14 residues. V gave up 4 bases and J gave up 4 bases, with 14 bases separating them. Amplification used 60 Vbeta primers and 13 Jbeta primers. The table came from immunoSEQ multiplex PCR; TCRdb's copy has only in-frame clones and leaves some out. The repertoire consists of about 150,000 clones, with around 68% occurring once and the leading ten covering 2.1%. Comments on this clone: The sample carries other DNA sequences with the same CDR3.

The sequenced sample consisted of PBMCs. This clonotype was obtained from a man aged 25 to 45 in good health and CMV-seronegative. This rearrangement joins TRBV5-4 to TRBJ1-1; weak D call: TRBD1 (5 bases). The DNA of the CDR3 is TGTGCCAGCAGCCTAGCTGGGGGGGGCACTGAAGCTTTCTTT. It specifies CASSLAGGGTEAFF.